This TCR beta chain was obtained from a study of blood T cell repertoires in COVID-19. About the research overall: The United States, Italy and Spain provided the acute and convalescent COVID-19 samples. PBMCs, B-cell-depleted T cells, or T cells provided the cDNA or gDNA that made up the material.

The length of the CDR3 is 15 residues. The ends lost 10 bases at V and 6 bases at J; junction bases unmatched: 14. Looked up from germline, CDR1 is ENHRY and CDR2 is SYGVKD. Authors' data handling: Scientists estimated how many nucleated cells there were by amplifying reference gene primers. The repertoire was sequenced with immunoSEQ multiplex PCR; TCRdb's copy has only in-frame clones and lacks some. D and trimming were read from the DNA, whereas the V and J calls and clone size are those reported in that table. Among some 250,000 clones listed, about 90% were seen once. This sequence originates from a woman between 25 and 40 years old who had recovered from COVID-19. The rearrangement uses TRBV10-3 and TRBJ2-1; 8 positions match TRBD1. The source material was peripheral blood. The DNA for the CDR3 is TGTGCCAGCCTGTCCGACAGGGGAGAAGGCAATGAGCAGTTCTTC. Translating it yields CASLSDRGEGNEQFF.